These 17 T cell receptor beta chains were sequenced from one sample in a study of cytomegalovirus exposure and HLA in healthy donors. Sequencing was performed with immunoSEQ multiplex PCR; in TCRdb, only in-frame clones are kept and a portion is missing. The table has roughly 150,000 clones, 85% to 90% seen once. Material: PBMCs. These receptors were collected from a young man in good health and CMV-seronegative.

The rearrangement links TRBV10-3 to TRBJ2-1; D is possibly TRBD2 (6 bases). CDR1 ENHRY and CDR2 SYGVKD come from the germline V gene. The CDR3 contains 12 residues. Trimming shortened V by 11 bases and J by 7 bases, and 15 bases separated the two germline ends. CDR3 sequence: CASRDSTNEQFF. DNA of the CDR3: TGTGCCTCCAGGGACTCGACTAATGAGCAGTTCTTC.

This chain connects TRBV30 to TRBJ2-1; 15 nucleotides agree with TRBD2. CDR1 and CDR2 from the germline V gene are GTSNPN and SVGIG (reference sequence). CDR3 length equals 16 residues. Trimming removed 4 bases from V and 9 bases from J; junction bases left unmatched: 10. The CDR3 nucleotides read TGTGCCTGGACCTCCCCCGGACTAGCGGGGGGGGGTGAGCAGTTCTTC. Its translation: CAWTSPGLAGGGEQFF. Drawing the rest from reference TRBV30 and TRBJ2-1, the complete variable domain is SQTIHQWPATLVQPVGSPLSLECTVEGTSNPNLYWYRQAAGRGLQLLFYSVGIGQISSEVPQNLSASRPQDRQFILSSKKLLLSDSGFYLCAWTSPGLAGGGEQFFGPGTRLTVL.

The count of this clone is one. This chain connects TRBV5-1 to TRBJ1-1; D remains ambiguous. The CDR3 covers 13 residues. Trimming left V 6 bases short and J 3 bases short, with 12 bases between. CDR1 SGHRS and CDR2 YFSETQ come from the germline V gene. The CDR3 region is CASKTVQDTEAFF. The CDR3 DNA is TGCGCCAGCAAAACGGTCCAGGACACTGAAGCTTTCTTT.

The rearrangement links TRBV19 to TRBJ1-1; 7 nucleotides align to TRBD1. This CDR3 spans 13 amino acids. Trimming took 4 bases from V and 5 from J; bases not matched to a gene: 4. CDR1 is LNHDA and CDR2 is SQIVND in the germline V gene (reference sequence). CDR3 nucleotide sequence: TGTGCCAGTAGTACCCAGACAGGGACTGAAGCTTTCTTT. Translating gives CASSTQTGTEAFF.

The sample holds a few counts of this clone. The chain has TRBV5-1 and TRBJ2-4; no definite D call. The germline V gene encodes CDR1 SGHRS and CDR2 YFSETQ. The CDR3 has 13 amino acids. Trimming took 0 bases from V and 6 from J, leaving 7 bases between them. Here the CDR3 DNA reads TGCGCCAGCAGCTTGGACCAGTTAAACATTCAGTACTTC. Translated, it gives CASSLDQLNIQYF.

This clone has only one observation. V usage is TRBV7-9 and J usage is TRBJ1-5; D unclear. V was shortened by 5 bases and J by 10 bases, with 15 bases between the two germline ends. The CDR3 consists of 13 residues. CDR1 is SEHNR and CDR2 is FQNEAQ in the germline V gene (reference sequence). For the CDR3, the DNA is TGTGCCAGCAGCAAAGAGCCCGGGGTTCCCCAGCATTTT. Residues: CASSKEPGVPQHF.

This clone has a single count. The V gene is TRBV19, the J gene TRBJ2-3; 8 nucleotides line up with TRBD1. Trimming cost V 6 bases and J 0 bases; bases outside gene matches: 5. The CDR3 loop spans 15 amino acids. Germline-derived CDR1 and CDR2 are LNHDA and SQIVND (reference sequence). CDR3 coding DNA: TGTGCCAGTAGCCCGGACAGGGTTAGCACAGATACGCAGTATTTT. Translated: CASSPDRVSTDTQYF.

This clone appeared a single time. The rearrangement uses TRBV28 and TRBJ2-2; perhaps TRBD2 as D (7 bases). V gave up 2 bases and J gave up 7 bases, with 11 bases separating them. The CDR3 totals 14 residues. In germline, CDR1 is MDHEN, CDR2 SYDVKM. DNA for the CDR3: TGTGCCAGCAGTTTAACAGGGAGGGGCGGGGAGCTGTTTTTT. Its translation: CASSLTGRGGELFF.

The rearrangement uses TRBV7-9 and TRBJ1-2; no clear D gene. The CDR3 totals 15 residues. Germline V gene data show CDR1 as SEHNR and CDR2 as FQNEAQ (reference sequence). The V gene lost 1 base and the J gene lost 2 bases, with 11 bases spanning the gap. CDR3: CASSLDGPGNYGYTF. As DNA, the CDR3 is TGTGCCAGCAGCTTAGATGGGCCGGGGAACTATGGCTACACCTTC.

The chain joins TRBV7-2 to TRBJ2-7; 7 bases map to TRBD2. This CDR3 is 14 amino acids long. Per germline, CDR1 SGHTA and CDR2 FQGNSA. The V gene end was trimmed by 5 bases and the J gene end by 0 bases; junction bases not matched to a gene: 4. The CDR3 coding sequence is TGTGCCAGCAGCCCCGCGGGAGTCTCCTACGAGCAGTACTTC. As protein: CASSPAGVSYEQYF.

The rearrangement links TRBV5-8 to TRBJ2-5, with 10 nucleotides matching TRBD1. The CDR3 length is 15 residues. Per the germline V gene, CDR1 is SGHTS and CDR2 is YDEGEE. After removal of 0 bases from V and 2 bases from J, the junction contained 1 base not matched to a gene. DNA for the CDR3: TGTGCCAGCAGCTTGGGGACAGGGGGACAAGAGACCCAGTACTTC. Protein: CASSLGTGGQETQYF.

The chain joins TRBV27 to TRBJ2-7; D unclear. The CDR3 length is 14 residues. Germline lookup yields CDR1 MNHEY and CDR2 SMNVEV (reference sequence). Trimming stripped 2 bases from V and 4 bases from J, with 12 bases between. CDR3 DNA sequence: TGTGCCAGCAGTTTAAACGCTGATCGGTACGAGCAGTACTTC. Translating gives CASSLNADRYEQYF.

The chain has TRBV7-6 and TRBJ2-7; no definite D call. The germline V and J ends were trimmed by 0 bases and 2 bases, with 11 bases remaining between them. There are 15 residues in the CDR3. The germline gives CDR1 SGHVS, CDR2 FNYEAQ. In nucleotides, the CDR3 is TGTGCCAGCAGCTTAGCGCGCGCGCCGGCCTACGAGCAGTACTTC. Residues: CASSLARAPAYEQYF.

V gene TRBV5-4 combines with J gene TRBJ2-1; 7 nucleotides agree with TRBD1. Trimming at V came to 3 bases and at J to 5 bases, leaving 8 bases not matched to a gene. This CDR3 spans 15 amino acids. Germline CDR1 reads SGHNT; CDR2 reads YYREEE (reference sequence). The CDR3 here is CASSSTLQGNNEQFF. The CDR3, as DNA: TGTGCCAGCAGCTCCACATTACAGGGGAACAATGAGCAGTTCTTC.

The CDR3 sequence is CASRQGADNHEQYF. In nucleotides, the CDR3 is TGCGCCAGCAGACAGGGAGCGGACAATCACGAGCAGTACTTC. The J gene is TRBJ2-7, the V gene TRBV5-1; possibly TRBD1 for D (6 bases). The CDR3 contains 14 residues. The germline CDR1 and CDR2 sequences are SGHRS and YFSETQ. V was trimmed by 5 bases and J by 5 bases, leaving 17 bases between them.

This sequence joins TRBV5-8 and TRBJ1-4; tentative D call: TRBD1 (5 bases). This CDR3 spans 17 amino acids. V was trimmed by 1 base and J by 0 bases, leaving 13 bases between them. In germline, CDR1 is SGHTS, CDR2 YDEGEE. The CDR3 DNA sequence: TGTGCCAGCAGCTTGAGACCCGGAGGGGCAACTAATGAAAAACTGTTTTTT. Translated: CASSLRPGGATNEKLFF.

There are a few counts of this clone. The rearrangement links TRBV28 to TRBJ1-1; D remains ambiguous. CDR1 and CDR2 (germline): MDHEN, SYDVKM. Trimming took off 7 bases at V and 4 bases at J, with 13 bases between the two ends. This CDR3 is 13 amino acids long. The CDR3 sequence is CASNFGVSTEAFF. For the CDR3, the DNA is TGTGCCAGCAACTTCGGGGTTTCCACTGAAGCTTTCTTT.